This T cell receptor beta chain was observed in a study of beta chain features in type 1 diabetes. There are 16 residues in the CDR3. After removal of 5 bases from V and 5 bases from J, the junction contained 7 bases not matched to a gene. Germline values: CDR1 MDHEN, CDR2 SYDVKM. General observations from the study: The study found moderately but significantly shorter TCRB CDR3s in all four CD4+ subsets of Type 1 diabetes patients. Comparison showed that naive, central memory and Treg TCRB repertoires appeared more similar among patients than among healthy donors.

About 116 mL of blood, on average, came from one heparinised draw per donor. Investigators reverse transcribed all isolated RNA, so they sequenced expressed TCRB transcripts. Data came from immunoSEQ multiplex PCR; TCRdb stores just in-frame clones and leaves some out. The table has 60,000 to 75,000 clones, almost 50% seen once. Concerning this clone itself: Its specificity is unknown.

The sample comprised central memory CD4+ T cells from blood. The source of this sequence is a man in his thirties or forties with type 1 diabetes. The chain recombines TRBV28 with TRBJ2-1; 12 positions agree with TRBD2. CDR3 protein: CASSILLAGGDNEQFF. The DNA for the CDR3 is TGTGCCAGCAGTATTCTTCTAGCGGGGGGGGACAATGAGCAGTTCTTC.